This T cell receptor beta chain was obtained from a study of a mutant IDH1 vaccine in newly diagnosed glioma. At the level of the study: The treated population exhibited a male proportion of roughly 62%, a female proportion of 37.5%, and a mean age of about 40 years.

Time point described: week 5, during vaccination. A single vaccine dose contained 300 ug of mutant IDH1 20-mer peptide, and topical imiquimod was used with it. The V end was cut by 11 bases, the J end by 2 bases, with 16 bases between. The length of the CDR3 is 13 residues. From germline, CDR1 is LNHDA and CDR2 SQIVND (reference sequence). The method was immunoSEQ multiplex PCR; TCRdb's version includes in-frame clones alone and lacks a portion of them. Altogether 60,000 or so clones are present, less than 85% being singletons, with the ten largest covering approximately 3.3%. Note on this clone: Antigen: not known.

V and J are TRBV19 and TRBJ2-7, with a possible D match to TRBD1 (6 bases). The sequence was obtained from a woman aged 18 to 35 with glioma. Some clones in this sample may be carry-over from other donors' samples. The sequenced sample was PBMCs, obtained from a glioma patient whose treatment included an IDH1 peptide vaccine. The DNA for the CDR3 is TGTGCCTCCCGGGACATCGGTACCTACGAGCAGTACTTC. As protein: CASRDIGTYEQYF.